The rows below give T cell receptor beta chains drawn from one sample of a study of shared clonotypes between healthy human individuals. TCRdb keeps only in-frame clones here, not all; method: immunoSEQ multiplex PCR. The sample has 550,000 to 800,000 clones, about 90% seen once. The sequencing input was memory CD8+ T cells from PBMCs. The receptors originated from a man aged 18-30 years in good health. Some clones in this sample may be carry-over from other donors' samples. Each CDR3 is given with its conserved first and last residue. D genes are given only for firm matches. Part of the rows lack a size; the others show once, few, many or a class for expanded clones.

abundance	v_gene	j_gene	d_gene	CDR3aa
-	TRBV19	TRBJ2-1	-	CASSIGTANEQFF
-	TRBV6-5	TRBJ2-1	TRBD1	CASSYRGPRNEQFF
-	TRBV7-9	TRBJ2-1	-	CASSLALSDNEQFF
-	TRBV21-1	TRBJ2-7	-	CASSKRRDREYQDYEQYF
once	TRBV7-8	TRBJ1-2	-	CASSLAVGLDYGYTF
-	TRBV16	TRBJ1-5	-	CASSQGVVPGRDSNQPQHF
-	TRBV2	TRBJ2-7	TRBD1	CASSDGTGNDEQYF
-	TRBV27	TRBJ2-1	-	CASSLREGGGNEQFF
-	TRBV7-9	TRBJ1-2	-	CASSSTRGGYGYTF
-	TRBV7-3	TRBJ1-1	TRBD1	CASSLTGGTEAFF
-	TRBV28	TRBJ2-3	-	CASSLSRQGTDTQYF
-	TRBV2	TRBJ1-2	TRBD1	CASRDREYGYTF
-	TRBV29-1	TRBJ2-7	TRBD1	CSVEAGTDTYEQYF
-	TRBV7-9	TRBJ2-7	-	CASSTYDRYEQYF
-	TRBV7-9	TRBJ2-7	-	CASSRGDSSYEQYF
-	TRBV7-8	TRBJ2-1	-	CASSVDWGPEQFF
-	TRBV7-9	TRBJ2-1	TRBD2	CASSLSAGGPSNEQFF
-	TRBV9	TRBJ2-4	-	CASSPGPLRGLAKNIQYF
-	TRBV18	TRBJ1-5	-	CASSPDSSFQPQHF
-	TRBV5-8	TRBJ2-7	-	CASSFGGRLSYEQYF
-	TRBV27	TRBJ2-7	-	CASSLTAGSYEQYF
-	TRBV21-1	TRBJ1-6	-	CASSKFSDSPLHF
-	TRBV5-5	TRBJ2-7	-	CASSLGQNSYEQYF
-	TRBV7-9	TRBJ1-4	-	CASTPATVGEKLFF
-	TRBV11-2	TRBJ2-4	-	CASSLLGRVGDIQYF
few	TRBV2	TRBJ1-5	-	CASSEAGGWGQPQHF
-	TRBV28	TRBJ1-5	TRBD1	CASTVGQGFRQPQHF
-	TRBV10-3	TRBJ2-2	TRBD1	CATIQNPGTDSGELFF
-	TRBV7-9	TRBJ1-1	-	CASSPSREAFF
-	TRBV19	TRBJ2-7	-	CASGDPSSYEQYF
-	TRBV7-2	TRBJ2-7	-	CASSPIEPYEQYF
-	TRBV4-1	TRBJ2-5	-	CASSQDRDDLQETQYF
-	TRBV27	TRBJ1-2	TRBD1	CASSLTGANYGYTF
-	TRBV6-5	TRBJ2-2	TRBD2	CATSALREGGELFF